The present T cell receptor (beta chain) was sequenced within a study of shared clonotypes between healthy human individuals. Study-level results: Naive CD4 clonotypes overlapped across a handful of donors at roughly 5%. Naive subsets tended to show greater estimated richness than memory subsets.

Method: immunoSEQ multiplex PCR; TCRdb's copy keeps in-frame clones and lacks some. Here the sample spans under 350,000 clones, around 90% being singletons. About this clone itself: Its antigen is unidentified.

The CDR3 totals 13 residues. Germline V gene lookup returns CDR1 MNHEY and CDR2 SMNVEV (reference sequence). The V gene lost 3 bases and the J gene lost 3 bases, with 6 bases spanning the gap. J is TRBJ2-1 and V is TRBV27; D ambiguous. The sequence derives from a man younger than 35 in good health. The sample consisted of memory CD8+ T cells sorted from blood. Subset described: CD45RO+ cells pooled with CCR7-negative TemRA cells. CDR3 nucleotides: TGTGCCAGCAGTTTGCGCAGCTACAATGAGCAGTTCTTC. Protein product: CASSLRSYNEQFF.